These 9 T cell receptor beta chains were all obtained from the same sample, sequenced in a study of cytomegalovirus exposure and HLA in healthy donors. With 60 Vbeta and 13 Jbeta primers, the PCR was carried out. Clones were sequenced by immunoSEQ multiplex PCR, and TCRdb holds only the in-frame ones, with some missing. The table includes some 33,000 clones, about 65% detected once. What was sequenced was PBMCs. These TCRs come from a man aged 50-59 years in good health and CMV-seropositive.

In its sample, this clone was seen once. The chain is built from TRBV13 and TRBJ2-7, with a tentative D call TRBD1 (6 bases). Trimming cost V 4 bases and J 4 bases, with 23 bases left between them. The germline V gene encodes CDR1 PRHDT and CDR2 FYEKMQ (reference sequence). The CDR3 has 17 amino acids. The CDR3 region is CASSSSDVTGKLYEQYF. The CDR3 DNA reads TGTGCCAGCAGCTCGTCGGACGTTACAGGGAAATTATACGAGCAGTACTTC.

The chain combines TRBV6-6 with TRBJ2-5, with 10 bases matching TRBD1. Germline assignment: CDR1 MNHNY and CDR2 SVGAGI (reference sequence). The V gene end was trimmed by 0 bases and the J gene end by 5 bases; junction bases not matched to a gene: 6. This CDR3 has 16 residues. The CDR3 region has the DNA TGTGCCAGCAGTTACTCCAAGACAGGGGGCTTGGAGACCCAGTACTTC. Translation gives CASSYSKTGGLETQYF.

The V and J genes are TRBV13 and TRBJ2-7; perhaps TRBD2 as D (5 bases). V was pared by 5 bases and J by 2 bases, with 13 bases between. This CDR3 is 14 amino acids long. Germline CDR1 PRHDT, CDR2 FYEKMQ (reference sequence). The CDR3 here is CASSLRTRAYEQYF. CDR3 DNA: TGTGCCAGCAGCCTCAGGACTCGGGCCTACGAGCAGTACTTC.

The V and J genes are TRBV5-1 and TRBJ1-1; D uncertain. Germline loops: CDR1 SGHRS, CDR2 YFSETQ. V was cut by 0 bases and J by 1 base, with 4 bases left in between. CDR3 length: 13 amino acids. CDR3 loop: CASSLGRNTEAFF. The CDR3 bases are TGCGCCAGCAGCTTGGGCAGGAACACTGAAGCTTTCTTT.

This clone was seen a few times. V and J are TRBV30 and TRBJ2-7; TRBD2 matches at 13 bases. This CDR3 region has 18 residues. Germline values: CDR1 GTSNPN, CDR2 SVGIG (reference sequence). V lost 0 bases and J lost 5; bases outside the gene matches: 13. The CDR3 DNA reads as TGTGCCTGGAGTGTAAAGACTAGCGGGAGGACCCTACGCCACGAGCAGTACTTC. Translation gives CAWSVKTSGRTLRHEQYF.

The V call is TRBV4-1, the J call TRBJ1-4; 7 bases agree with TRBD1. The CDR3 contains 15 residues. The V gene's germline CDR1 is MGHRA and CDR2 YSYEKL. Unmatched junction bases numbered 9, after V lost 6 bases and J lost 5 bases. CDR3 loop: CASSSIEGQNEKLFF. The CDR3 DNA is TGCGCCAGCAGTAGTATTGAGGGACAGAATGAAAAACTGTTTTTT.

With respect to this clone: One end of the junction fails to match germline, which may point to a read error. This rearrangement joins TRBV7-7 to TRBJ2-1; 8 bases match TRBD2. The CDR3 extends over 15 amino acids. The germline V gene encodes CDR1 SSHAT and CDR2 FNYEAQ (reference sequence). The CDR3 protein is CASSPGLAAYNEQFF. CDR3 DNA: TGTGCTAGCAGCCCCGGACTAGCCGCATACAATGAGCAGTTCTTC.

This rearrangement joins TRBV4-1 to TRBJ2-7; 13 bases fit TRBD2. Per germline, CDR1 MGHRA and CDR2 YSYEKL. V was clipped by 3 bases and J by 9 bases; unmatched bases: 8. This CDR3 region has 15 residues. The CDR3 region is CASSHDGLAGEGQYF. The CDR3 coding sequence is TGCGCCAGCAGCCACGACGGACTAGCGGGGGAAGGGCAGTACTTC.

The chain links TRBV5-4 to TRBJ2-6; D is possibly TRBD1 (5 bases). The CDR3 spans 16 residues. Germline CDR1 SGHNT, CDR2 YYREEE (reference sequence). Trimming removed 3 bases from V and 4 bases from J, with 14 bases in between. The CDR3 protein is CASSSGHTRGANVLTF. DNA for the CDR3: TGTGCCAGCAGCTCAGGACACACCAGAGGGGCCAACGTCCTGACTTTC.